This T cell receptor beta chain was recovered during a study of T-cell reconstitution after alpha-beta-depleted transplantation in children. Findings and limits, study-wide: T-cell numbers and diversity, one year after transplant, stemmed largely from T cells that were newly produced.

Unique molecular identifiers tagged the TCRbeta library. TCRdb called the PCR reads again in MiXCR, with one record for every CDR3 protein. Here the sample spans about 98,000 distinct CDR3 sequences, under 25% being singletons. This CDR3 is built from 13 residues. Trimming took 5 bases from V and 3 from J, leaving 8 bases between them. Germline assignment: CDR1 ENHRY and CDR2 SYGVKD. Comments on this clonotype: Its antigen is as yet unknown.

The rearrangement joins TRBV10-3 to TRBJ2-1, with D possibly matching TRBD1 (6 bases). Specimen: PBMCs, collected before TCRalphabeta/CD19-depleted stem cell transplant. This receptor was identified in a boy younger than 10 with acute lymphoblastic leukemia, due to receive a stem cell transplant. The CDR3 DNA follows: TGTGCCATCAGTCGGACAGACTACAATGAGCAGTTCTTC. It codes for CAISRTDYNEQFF.